These 17 T cell receptor beta chains share one sample of origin, sequenced in a study of tumor and adjacent non-tumor tissue in lung cancer. Three rounds of nested PCR, following a modified ARM-PCR protocol, produced the TCRbeta library. From the multiplex PCR reads, TCRdb called clonotypes with MiXCR, one entry per CDR3 protein. The repertoire consists of roughly 43,000 distinct CDR3 sequences, with 60% occurring once and the leading ten covering 45%. No cell sorting was done before RNA was extracted from the tissue. Distant lung tissue was collected more than 3 cm away from the tumor edge. Sequencing was performed on distant non-tumor lung tissue. These TCRs come from a middle-aged man with non-small cell lung cancer.

In regard to this clonotype: One junction end disagrees with the germline gene, perhaps due to a read error. V is TRBV5-1 and J is TRBJ1-1, with 7 bases aligning to TRBD1. This CDR3 has 15 amino acids. Germline V gene lookup returns CDR1 SGHRS and CDR2 YFSETQ. The CDR3 sequence is CASNHNTGVNTEAFF. The CDR3 region has the DNA TGCGCGAGCAACCACAACACAGGGGTGAACACTGAAGCTTTCTTT.

Comments on this clonotype: One end of the junction fails to match germline, which may point to a read error. The rearrangement links TRBV6-5 to TRBJ2-5, with TRBD1 matching 10 bases. Germline loops: CDR1 MNHEY, CDR2 SVGAGI. The CDR3 is 15 amino acids. The CDR3 DNA sequence: TGCGTCAGCAGCCCCAGACAGGGGGCCTGGGAGACCCAGTACTTC. The encoded protein is CVSSPRQGAWETQYF.

With respect to this clonotype: Given a much more abundant clone one base away, this may be a read error. The chain links TRBV11-2 to TRBJ2-3; no firm D call. Germline loops: CDR1 SGHAT, CDR2 FQNNGV. CDR3 length: 14 amino acids. The CDR3 here is CASSPLSAADTKYF. The CDR3 region has the DNA TGTGCCAGCAGCCCTCTAAGCGCGGCAGATACGAAGTATTTT. Drawing the rest from reference TRBV11-2 and TRBJ2-3, the complete variable domain is EAGVAQSPRYKIIEKRQSVAFWCNPISGHATLYWYQQILGQGPKLLIQFQNNGVVDDSQLPKDRFSAERLKGVDSTLKIQPAKLEDSAVYLCASSPLSAADTKYFGPGTRLTVL.

Notes on this clonotype: This is likely a read error, given that the CDR3 carries no conserved phenylalanine or tryptophan at its end. The chain couples TRBV6-6 to TRBJ2-3, with TRBD2 matching 9 bases. CDR1 is MNHNY, CDR2 SVGAGI, per germline (reference sequence). Germline trimming cut 5 bases from V and 3 bases from J; bases unmatched to any gene: 9. The CDR3 has 16 amino acids. Written as DNA, the CDR3 is TGTGCCAGCAGTAAGACTAGCGGCTCCTTTACAGATACGCAGTATTCT. Translated: CASSKTSGSFTDTQYS.

Turning to this clonotype: A much more abundant neighbour one base away suggests this may be a read error. J is TRBJ2-7 and V is TRBV6-2 or TRBV6-3; no clear D. V lost 4 bases and J 5 bases, leaving 9 bases between the germline ends. Per germline, CDR1 MNHEY and CDR2 SVGEGT. CDR3 length equals 12 residues. CDR3 sequence: CASSLDFDEQYF. In DNA form, the CDR3 reads TGTGCCAGCAGTTTAGACTTCGACGAGCAGTACTTC.

This clonotype appeared many times. The junction does not match germline at one end; this may be a read error. The V and J genes are TRBV6-1 and TRBJ2-4; D is perhaps TRBD1 or TRBD2 (5 bases each). The CDR3 runs to 13 residues. Germline-derived CDR1 and CDR2 are MNHNS and SASEGT. Here the CDR3 reads CASSEYPGTAKDF. DNA of the CDR3: TGTGCCAGCAGTGAATATCCGGGGACCGCAAAGGACTTC.

This clonotype has only a few counts. At one end, the junction sequence differs from germline, possibly due to a read error. The chain joins TRBV28 to TRBJ2-4; 8 nucleotides agree with TRBD2. CDR1 MDHEN and CDR2 SYDVKM come from the germline V gene. The CDR3 covers 14 residues. The CDR3 DNA sequence: TGTGCCGGCAGCGGGGGCTTGGCCAAAAACATTCAGTACTTC. Residues: CAGSGGLAKNIQYF. The full variable domain, rest sourced from reference TRBV28 and TRBJ2-4, is DVKVTQSSRYLVKRTGEKVFLECVQDMDHENMFWYRQDPGLGLRLIYFSYDVKMKEKGDIPEGYSVSREKKERFSLILESASTNQTSMYLCAGSGGLAKNIQYFGAGTRLSVL.

On this clonotype itself: The CDR3 does not end in the conserved phenylalanine or tryptophan, so this is likely a read error. This chain connects TRBV28 to TRBJ2-3; no definite D call. Germline V gene lookup returns CDR1 MDHEN and CDR2 SYDVKM. The CDR3 is 12 residues long. This chain's CDR3 is CANSSEMDTQYY. The CDR3 DNA sequence: TGTGCCAACAGTTCCGAGATGGATACGCAGTATTAT.

This clonotype was counted a single time. This CDR3 fails to terminate in the conserved phenylalanine or tryptophan, so it likely reflects a read error. V and J are TRBV6-2 or TRBV6-3 and TRBJ1-4; TRBD1 matches at 8 bases. With V trimmed by 9 bases and J by 8 bases, 14 bases remained unmatched. CDR1 is MNHEY, CDR2 SVGEGT, per germline. The CDR3 contains 15 residues. CDR3 in amino acids: CASSLRDRRREKLFL. The DNA of the CDR3 is TGTGCCAGTAGTCTACGGGACAGGCGGCGGGAAAAACTGTTTCTT.

This clonotype was counted a few times. Mismatch with germline at one junction end may stem from a read error. The chain joins TRBV19 to TRBJ1-1; D might be TRBD1 (6 bases). The CDR3 spans 14 residues. Germline lookup yields CDR1 LNHDA and CDR2 SQIVND (reference sequence). CDR3 amino acids: CASTMQGRNTEASF. The CDR3 region has the DNA TGTGCCAGTACCATGCAGGGGCGGAACACTGAAGCTTCCTTT. The entire variable domain, with the rest obtained from reference TRBV19 and TRBJ1-1, is as follows: DGGITQSPKYLFRKEGQNVTLSCEQNLNHDAMYWYRQDPGQGLRLIYYSQIVNDFQKGDIAEGYSVSREKKESFPLTVTSAQKNPTAFYLCASTMQGRNTEASFGQGTRLTVV.

This clonotype has only one observation. The chain employs TRBV6-2 or TRBV6-3 and TRBJ1-5; TRBD1 matches at 7 bases. The CDR3 contains 15 residues. V lost 4 bases and J lost 5; bases outside the gene matches: 8. Germline V lookup: CDR1 MNHEY, CDR2 SVGEGT. The chain's CDR3 is CASSLGGVGDQPQHF. CDR3 DNA sequence: TGTGCCAGCAGTTTAGGGGGCGTAGGCGATCAGCCCCAGCATTTT.

In regard to this clonotype: The junction differs from germline at one of its ends, possibly a read error. This chain connects TRBV4-2 to TRBJ1-1; tentative D call: TRBD1 (5 bases). Germline V gives CDR1 LGHNA, CDR2 YNFKEQ. This CDR3 contains 14 residues. CDR3 coding DNA: TGTGCCATCAGCCAAGACACATCGGGGGGGTCAGCTTTCTTT. Residues: CAISQDTSGGSAFF.

The genes are TRBV18 and TRBJ2-7; TRBD2 is a possible D gene (5 bases). The germline CDR1 and CDR2 sequences are KGHSH and LQKENI. Trimming left V 6 bases short and J 4 bases short, with 16 bases between. The CDR3 runs 14 residues. CDR3 residues: CASSGIIRGYEQYF. For the CDR3, the DNA is TGTGCCAGCTCCGGGATAATTCGGGGTTACGAGCAGTACTTC. The full variable domain, in which reference TRBV18 and TRBJ2-7 provide the parts outside the CDR3, is NAGVMQNPRHLVRRRGQEARLRCSPMKGHSHVYWYRQLPEEGLKFMVYLQKENIIDESGMPKERFSAEFPKEGPSILRIQQVVRGDSAAYFCASSGIIRGYEQYFGPGTRLTVT.

V and J are TRBV30 and TRBJ1-1; D is ambiguous. The germline V gene has CDR1 GTSNPN and CDR2 SVGIG (reference sequence). The ends were cut back, 2 bases at V and 5 bases at J, with 12 bases in the middle. The CDR3 has 13 amino acids. The CDR3 protein is CAWSRDSKTEAFF. The DNA of the CDR3 is TGTGCCTGGAGTAGAGACTCGAAGACTGAAGCTTTCTTT. The full variable domain, with the rest looked up from reference TRBV30 and TRBJ1-1, is SQTIHQWPATLVQPVGSPLSLECTVEGTSNPNLYWYRQAAGRGLQLLFYSVGIGQISSEVPQNLSASRPQDRQFILSSKKLLLSDSGFYLCAWSRDSKTEAFFGQGTRLTVV.

On this clonotype itself: A much bigger clone sits one base away, suggesting this may be a read error. The CDR3 loop reads CASSWRRNEQFF. The CDR3 DNA is TGTGCCAGCAGTTGGCGGCGTAATGAGCAGTTCTTC. The rearrangement uses TRBV28 and TRBJ2-1; D is ambiguous. CDR3 size: 12 residues. With 4 bases removed from V and 7 bases from J, the gap between germline ends came to 8 bases. The germline CDR1 and CDR2 sequences are MDHEN and SYDVKM.

This clonotype occurred many times. The V call is TRBV12-3 or TRBV12-4, the J call TRBJ2-3; 7 bases fit TRBD2. Unmatched junction bases numbered 9, after V lost 6 bases and J lost 6 bases. The CDR3 loop spans 14 amino acids. The CDR3 is CASRTGLLPDTQYF. CDR3 bases: TGTGCCAGCAGGACGGGACTACTACCCGATACGCAGTATTTT.

On this clonotype itself: Its ends do not fully match the called genes, so a read error is possible. The chain combines TRBV6-1 with TRBJ2-2; D is possibly TRBD1 or TRBD2 (6 bases each). CDR3 length equals 16 residues. Germline CDR1 and CDR2: MNHNS and SASEGT. The CDR3 region has the DNA TGTGCCAGCAATCCATTACCAGGGACACCCACCGGGGGGCTGTTTTTT. It translates to CASNPLPGTPTGGLFF.